Listed below are T cell receptor beta chains from one sample, sequenced in a study of T cell responses to AZD1222 COVID-19 vaccine. The repertoire was sequenced with immunoSEQ multiplex PCR; TCRdb's copy has only in-frame clones and lacks some. The profile shows some 160,000 clones, roughly 93% of them singletons. The specimen was peripheral blood, collected on day 0 of AZD1222 vaccination. Receptors were obtained from an adult in good health. CDR3s include the opening cysteine and the closing phenylalanine or tryptophan. D genes are given only for firm matches. Rows give clone size only sometimes, using once, few, many, or a class for an expanded clone.

-,TRBJ2-4,TRBV7-2,-,CASSLGGGSKNIQYF,TGTGCCAGCAGCTTAGGTGGGGGCTCAAAAAACATTCAGTACTTC
-,TRBJ2-7,TRBV6-2/TRBV6-3,-,CASSWTEAYEQYF,TGTGCCAGCAGCTGGACAGAAGCCTACGAGCAGTACTTC
-,TRBJ1-2,TRBV3-1/TRBV3-2,-,CASSQGQTNYGYTF,TGTGCCAGCAGCCAAGGACAGACTAACTATGGCTACACCTTC
TRBD1,TRBJ1-2,TRBV5-1,-,CASSFSQGDNYGYTF,TGCGCCAGCAGCTTTAGTCAGGGGGATAATTATGGCTACACCTTC
-,TRBJ2-1,TRBV5-4,-,CASSLATPGLITYNEQFF,TGTGCCAGCAGCTTGGCCACTCCGGGACTGATCACCTACAATGAGCAGTTCTTC
-,TRBJ1-5,TRBV18,-,CASSPPYSNQPQHF,TGTGCCAGCTCACCACCTTATAGCAATCAGCCCCAGCATTTT
-,TRBJ1-5,TRBV15,-,CATSSGRDQPQHF,TGTGCCACCAGCTCAGGGAGGGATCAGCCCCAGCATTTT
TRBD1,TRBJ2-7,TRBV6-2/TRBV6-3,-,CASSYPPTGFNEQYF,TGTGCCAGCAGTTACCCGCCGACAGGGTTCAACGAGCAGTACTTC
-,TRBJ1-1,TRBV30,-,CACQGRGTEAFF,TGTGCCTGCCAGGGGCGAGGCACTGAAGCTTTCTTT
-,TRBJ2-7,TRBV14,-,CASSQSFVDSSYEQYF,TGTGCCAGCAGCCAAAGTTTTGTGGACAGTTCCTACGAGCAGTACTTC
TRBD2,TRBJ2-3,TRBV10-1,-,CASSAFRGGRTDTQYF,TGCGCCAGCAGTGCTTTTCGGGGGGGCCGGACAGATACGCAGTATTTT
-,TRBJ1-5,TRBV19,-,CATTTGPSNQPQHF,TGTGCCACCACCACAGGACCCAGCAATCAGCCCCAGCATTTT
-,TRBJ2-2,TRBV20-1,-,CSASRQGELFF,TGCAGTGCCTCTCGACAGGGGGAGCTGTTTTTT
-,TRBJ2-7,TRBV28,few,CASSWDTAYEQYF,TGTGCCAGCAGTTGGGACACCGCCTACGAGCAGTACTTC
-,TRBJ1-5,TRBV6-2/TRBV6-3,-,CASSSYGTGDRQPQHF,TGTGCCAGCAGTTCTTACGGGACGGGAGATCGGCAGCCCCAGCATTTT
-,TRBJ1-6,TRBV14,-,CASSQDGAGVGSPLHF,TGTGCCAGCAGCCAAGATGGAGCAGGGGTTGGTTCACCCCTCCACTTT
-,TRBJ1-6,TRBV3-1/TRBV3-2,once,CASSQGSRFPNSPLHF,TGTGCCAGCAGCCAAGGGTCCAGGTTCCCTAATTCACCCCTCCACTTT
-,TRBJ1-5,TRBV7-9,once,CASSLDTQPQHF,TGTGCCAGCAGCTTAGATACTCAGCCCCAGCATTTT
-,TRBJ2-2,TRBV15,-,CATYGGQGYTGELFF,TGTGCCACTTACGGGGGGCAGGGATACACCGGGGAGCTGTTTTTT
TRBD1,TRBJ1-1,TRBV24-1,-,CATSDSGTGGLAFF,TGTGCCACCAGTGACTCCGGGACAGGGGGCTTGGCTTTCTTT
-,TRBJ1-5,TRBV19,-,CASRGTIYSNQPQHF,TGTGCCAGTCGTGGGACCATCTATAGCAATCAGCCCCAGCATTTT
-,TRBJ1-2,TRBV2,-,CASSESGVGYTF,TGTGCCAGCAGTGAATCGGGCGTTGGCTACACCTTC
-,TRBJ1-5,TRBV7-2,-,CASSLGPVSNQPQHF,TGTGCCAGCAGCTTAGGCCCTGTTAGCAATCAGCCCCAGCATTTT
TRBD1,TRBJ1-2,TRBV6-1,-,CASSHTGESSGYTF,TGTGCCAGCAGTCACACAGGGGAATCGTCTGGCTACACCTTC
-,TRBJ1-3,TRBV2,-,CASNPGWDTIYF,TGTGCCAGCAACCCAGGGTGGGACACCATATATTTT